The 25 T cell receptor beta chains in this list originate from one sample, sequenced in a study of radiation and T cells in renal cell carcinoma (dated by TCRdb to 2018 to 2021). The intended sense of this specimen's time point label: blood 4 weeks post-SBRT, at nephrectomy. The sample's treatment or condition label, decoded: 15 Gy SBRT to primary tumor, nephrectomy 4 weeks later. The library was built by means of the immunoSEQ multiplex PCR assay. TCRdb provides this immuneACCESS table in a form limited to in-frame rearrangements. Some clones are lacking; in checked studies, under half of them reflect an unresolved V gene, and why the rest are absent is not known. This sample gives roughly 64,000 clones in total; 65% to 80% of them show up just once. Over 5.5% of the sample is taken by the ten largest. Specimen: blood, collected from a patient whose treatment included radiotherapy and nephrectomy. All receptors come from a man aged 55 to 70 with renal cell carcinoma.

This CDR3 reads CASSLVSEGVHNYGYTF. In DNA, the CDR3 is TGTGCCAGCAGCTTGGTGTCAGAGGGCGTTCATAACTATGGCTACACCTTC. The chain joins TRBV5-4 to TRBJ1-2; the D is unclear. The V gene lost 0 bases and the J gene lost 1 base, with 16 bases spanning the gap. The CDR3 covers 17 residues. The germline gives CDR1 SGHNT, CDR2 YYREEE (reference sequence).

The rearrangement joins TRBV6-5 to TRBJ1-5; the D is unclear. Trimming took off 7 bases at V and 5 bases at J, with 12 bases between the two ends. The CDR3 loop spans 13 amino acids. The germline V gene encodes CDR1 MNHEY and CDR2 SVGAGI. This chain's CDR3 is CASTRGEDQPQHF. The CDR3 DNA is TGTGCCAGCACGCGAGGCGAGGATCAGCCCCAGCATTTT.

This rearrangement joins TRBV19 to TRBJ1-6; TRBD1 matches 7 bases. This CDR3 has 13 amino acids. The germline gives CDR1 LNHDA, CDR2 SQIVND (reference sequence). Trimming removed 5 bases from V and 11 bases from J; junction bases left unmatched: 6. CDR3 sequence reads: CASSPSGQTPLHF. The CDR3 DNA sequence: TGTGCCAGTAGTCCCTCGGGACAGACACCCCTCCACTTT.

The V call is TRBV2, the J call TRBJ1-5, with D tentatively TRBD1 (6 bases). CDR1 and CDR2 from the germline V gene are SNHLY and FYNNEI. The CDR3 spans 15 residues. Trimming removed 5 bases from V and 3 bases from J, with 14 bases in between. CDR3 coding DNA: TGTGCCAGCAGTACACGGGACATCGACAATCAGCCCCAGCATTTT. It yields the protein CASSTRDIDNQPQHF. Combining the CDR3 with reference TRBV2 and TRBJ1-5 gives the whole variable domain EPEVTQTPSHQVTQMGQEVILRCVPISNHLYFYWYRQILGQKVEFLVSFYNNEISEKSEIFDDQFSVERPDGSNFTLKIRSTKLEDSAMYFCASSTRDIDNQPQHFGDGTRLSIL.

The V and J genes are TRBV7-6 and TRBJ2-2, with D possibly being TRBD1 or TRBD2 (5 bases each). In germline, CDR1 is SGHVS, CDR2 FNYEAQ. The CDR3 consists of 17 residues. V lost 2 bases and J lost 8, with 21 bases in between. The CDR3 nucleotides are TGTGCCAGCAGCTTACAAGGGACGTTTTCGAACAGGGGGGAGCTGTTTTTT. It specifies CASSLQGTFSNRGELFF.

This chain connects TRBV9 to TRBJ1-4; no clear D gene. CDR1 is SGDLS, CDR2 YYNGEE, per germline. Trimming removed 3 bases from V and 1 base from J, with 10 bases in between. The CDR3 has 15 amino acids. DNA for the CDR3: TGTGCCAGCAGCGGTGAGGCTTTAACTAATGAAAAACTGTTTTTT. This translates into CASSGEALTNEKLFF.

This chain links TRBV19 with TRBJ2-1; 10 bases are a match to TRBD1. With 3 bases clipped from V and 8 bases from J, the junction kept 7 bases outside the gene matches. The CDR3 is 15 residues long. Germline V gene data show CDR1 as LNHDA and CDR2 as SQIVND (reference sequence). The CDR3 here is CASSIWGTGEDEQFF. The CDR3 DNA sequence: TGTGCCAGTAGTATTTGGGGGACAGGGGAGGATGAGCAGTTCTTC.

The V and J genes are TRBV28 and TRBJ2-3; D gene unclear. The V gene's germline CDR1 is MDHEN and CDR2 SYDVKM. This CDR3 spans 11 amino acids. V was trimmed by 10 bases and J by 4 bases, leaving 9 bases between them. CDR3 DNA: TGTGCCACCGGCATATCAGATACGCAGTATTTT. Protein: CATGISDTQYF.

The chain recombines TRBV30 with TRBJ1-3; perhaps TRBD1 as D (6 bases). The CDR3 length is 14 residues. Looked up from germline, CDR1 is GTSNPN and CDR2 is SVGIG (reference sequence). V was trimmed by 4 bases and J by 4 bases, leaving 14 bases between them. The CDR3, as DNA: TGTGCCTGGACCCGGAGAAGGGGGGGAAACACCATATATTTT. Its translation: CAWTRRRGGNTIYF.

There are a few counts of this clone. The chain employs TRBV6-6 and TRBJ1-3; D might be TRBD1 (6 bases). CDR3 length equals 16 residues. Trimming stripped 5 bases from V and 0 bases from J, with 14 bases between. The germline V gene encodes CDR1 MNHNY and CDR2 SVGAGI (reference sequence). CDR3 sequence: CASSTGGQSSGNTIYF. As DNA, the CDR3 is TGTGCCAGCAGTACGGGTGGACAGAGCTCTGGAAACACCATATATTTT.

V usage is TRBV5-1 and J usage is TRBJ1-3; D remains unclear. Germline assignment: CDR1 SGHRS and CDR2 YFSETQ. This CDR3 comprises 15 residues. The V end was cut by 0 bases, the J end by 4 bases, with 11 bases between. CDR3 nucleotide sequence: TGCGCCAGCAGCTTGGGGGATGTCGACGGAAACACCATATATTTT. As protein: CASSLGDVDGNTIYF. The whole variable domain, filled in from reference TRBV5-1 and TRBJ1-3, reads KAGVTQTPRYLIKTRGQQVTLSCSPISGHRSVSWYQQTPGQGLQFLFEYFSETQRNKGNFPGRFSGRQFSNSRSEMNVSTLELGDSALYLCASSLGDVDGNTIYFGEGSWLTVV.

The DNA for the CDR3 is TGCGCCAGCAGTTTCGACTCCACCGGGGAGCTGTTTTTT. Its translation: CASSFDSTGELFF. The V gene is TRBV5-1, the J gene TRBJ2-2; no firm D call. Looked up from germline, CDR1 is SGHRS and CDR2 is YFSETQ. The V end was cut by 5 bases, the J end by 4 bases, with 9 bases between. This CDR3 is 13 amino acids long.

This rearrangement joins TRBV25-1 to TRBJ2-5; the match to TRBD1 covers 7 bases. The germline CDR1 and CDR2 sequences are MGHDK and SYGVNS. J gave up 5 bases and V 9 bases, and 6 bases lay outside the gene matches. The CDR3 consists of 12 residues. The CDR3 spells CARGQYEETQYF. CDR3 in DNA: TGTGCCAGGGGACAGTATGAGGAGACCCAGTACTTC. Together with reference TRBV25-1 and TRBJ2-5, the CDR3 gives the full variable domain: EADIYQTPRYLVIGTGKKITLECSQTMGHDKMYWYQQDPGMELHLIHYSYGVNSTEKGDLSSESTVSRIRTEHFPLTLESARPSHTSQYLCARGQYEETQYFGPGTRLLVL.

The J gene is TRBJ1-2, the V gene TRBV15; D is unresolved. CDR3 length equals 17 residues. Trimming took off 4 bases at V and 4 bases at J, with 22 bases between the two ends. Looked up from germline, CDR1 is LNHNV and CDR2 is YYDKDF (reference sequence). Here the CDR3 DNA reads TGTGCCACCAGCACCGGGGAGACATCGGGAACGTCCTATGGCTACACCTTC. As protein: CATSTGETSGTSYGYTF.

The gene calls are TRBV7-2 and TRBJ2-3; TRBD2 is a possible D gene (6 bases). The ends were cut back, 2 bases at V and 0 bases at J, with 9 bases in the middle. The CDR3 is made up of 15 amino acids. Germline values: CDR1 SGHTA, CDR2 FQGNSA. This chain's CDR3 is CASSLTGDSTDTQYF. The CDR3 nucleotides read TGTGCCAGCAGCTTAACGGGGGACAGCACAGATACGCAGTATTTT.

The chain links TRBV7-9 to TRBJ1-2; 7 bases agree with TRBD1. Germline CDR1 SEHNR, CDR2 FQNEAQ (reference sequence). The CDR3 length is 14 residues. Germline trimming cut 5 bases from V and 5 bases from J; bases unmatched to any gene: 8. CDR3 region: CASSDYRGGYGYTF. CDR3 DNA: TGTGCCAGCAGCGACTACAGGGGAGGTTATGGCTACACCTTC. Full variable domain (remainder filled in from reference TRBV7-9 and TRBJ1-2): DTGVSQNPRHKITKRGQNVTFRCDPISEHNRLYWYRQTLGQGPEFLTYFQNEAQLEKSRLLSDRFSAERPKGSFSTLEIQRTEQGDSAMYLCASSDYRGGYGYTFGSGTRLTVV.

The V and J genes are TRBV19 and TRBJ2-5; TRBD2 aligns across 8 bases. Losses at the gene ends were 4 bases for V and 7 bases for J; bases not matched to a gene: 5. Germline lookup yields CDR1 LNHDA and CDR2 SQIVND (reference sequence). The CDR3 is 13 residues long. The CDR3 here is CASSKGLVRTQYF. The CDR3 DNA is TGTGCCAGTAGTAAGGGACTAGTACGGACCCAGTACTTC.

The chain has TRBV2 and TRBJ1-5; D not resolved. CDR3 length: 14 residues. V was cut by 6 bases and J by 9 bases, with 18 bases left in between. CDR1 is SNHLY and CDR2 is FYNNEI in the germline V gene. The CDR3 loop reads CASSKDGNLRPQHF. The CDR3 region has the DNA TGTGCCAGCAGCAAGGACGGGAATCTTCGGCCCCAGCATTTT. The full variable domain, in which reference TRBV2 and TRBJ1-5 provide the parts outside the CDR3, is EPEVTQTPSHQVTQMGQEVILRCVPISNHLYFYWYRQILGQKVEFLVSFYNNEISEKSEIFDDQFSVERPDGSNFTLKIRSTKLEDSAMYFCASSKDGNLRPQHFGDGTRLSIL.

The chain couples TRBV6-5 to TRBJ1-4, with a weak D call TRBD1 (6 bases). V lost 4 bases and J 4 bases, leaving 10 bases between the germline ends. This CDR3 region has 14 residues. The germline V gene encodes CDR1 MNHEY and CDR2 SVGAGI. The chain's CDR3 is CASSSGRGNEKLFF. The CDR3 region has the DNA TGTGCCAGCAGTTCCGGCAGGGGTAATGAAAAACTGTTTTTT.

In this sample, this clone turned up once. J is TRBJ2-3 and V is TRBV27; 8 nucleotides align to TRBD1. The V gene's germline CDR1 is MNHEY and CDR2 SMNVEV (reference sequence). CDR3 size: 15 residues. V shed 1 base, J shed 5 bases, and the junction held 5 bases outside the gene matches. This CDR3 is CASSLFQGARDTQYF. The CDR3 nucleotides read TGTGCCAGCAGTTTATTTCAGGGGGCTCGAGATACGCAGTATTTT.

The J gene is TRBJ2-1, the V gene TRBV7-6; D might be TRBD1 (6 bases). The CDR3 runs 14 residues. Trimming cost V 6 bases and J 6 bases, with 15 bases left between them. Germline CDR1 SGHVS, CDR2 FNYEAQ. Written as DNA, the CDR3 is TGTGCCAGCAGTCGGACAGAGGTGTCCAATGAGCAGTTCTTC. The encoded protein is CASSRTEVSNEQFF.

The genes are TRBV6-1 and TRBJ2-1, with D hard to call. The V end was cut by 4 bases, the J end by 6 bases, with 7 bases between. CDR1 and CDR2 (germline): MNHNS, SASEGT. This CDR3 is 12 amino acids long. The CDR3 spells CASSGQFNEQFF. In DNA, the CDR3 is TGTGCCAGCAGTGGACAATTCAATGAGCAGTTCTTC.

This clone appeared a few times. This chain connects TRBV5-4 to TRBJ2-4, with 7 bases aligning to TRBD1. The CDR3 runs to 16 residues. Germline loops: CDR1 SGHNT, CDR2 YYREEE (reference sequence). Unmatched junction bases numbered 7, after V lost 3 bases and J lost 1 base. The CDR3 spells CASSSDRVGAKNIQYF. CDR3 sequence (DNA): TGTGCCAGCAGCTCCGACAGGGTAGGGGCCAAAAACATTCAGTACTTC.

The CDR3 is CASSFSPSAGSLNEKLFF. The CDR3 DNA reads TGTGCCAGTAGCTTTTCCCCCTCCGCAGGGTCCCTTAATGAAAAACTGTTTTTT. The V call is TRBV19, the J call TRBJ1-4; D is perhaps TRBD1 (5 bases). CDR3 length: 18 amino acids. V gave up 6 bases and J gave up 4 bases, with 24 bases separating them. Germline-derived CDR1 and CDR2 are LNHDA and SQIVND (reference sequence).

The rearrangement uses TRBV7-8 and TRBJ2-7, with D hard to call. Trimming removed 5 bases at V and 2 bases at J, with 16 bases between. The CDR3 contains 15 residues. CDR1 SGHVS and CDR2 FQNEAQ come from the germline V gene. CDR3 loop: CASSPWSSETYEQYF. The CDR3 region has the DNA TGTGCCAGCAGCCCTTGGTCCTCGGAAACCTACGAGCAGTACTTC.